This entry describes one T cell receptor beta chain. This entry belongs to a study of control samples from healthy donors and cancer patients. The germline gives CDR1 SGHAT, CDR2 FQNNGV. The CDR3 contains 14 residues. J was trimmed by 3 bases and V by 5 bases; bases with no gene match: 7. Using immunoSEQ multiplex PCR, the repertoire was profiled, and TCRdb retains in-frame clones only, with some absent. The repertoire holds roughly 100,000 clones, with roughly four fifths as singletons. Source material: blood. The sequence was collected from a woman in her forties or fifties in good health. The chain couples TRBV11-2 to TRBJ2-7, with 7 bases matching TRBD2. The CDR3 region has the DNA TGTGCCAGCAGCGGCCGGGACTATATCTACGAGCAGTACTTC. Translating gives CASSGRDYIYEQYF.